This T cell receptor beta chain appears in the sequencing data of a study of early stage breast cancer tumors (dated by TCRdb to the late 2010s). Some background on the complete study: Of the roughly 17 invasive breast tumors, 12 to 13 were found to be estrogen receptor-positive, progesterone receptor-positive and HER2-negative. A total of roughly 2.5 million templates, representing some 1,000,000 unique clonotypes, were detected across all samples. On average, each sample got about 9.3-fold read coverage. About 70% of the 12 ER+/PR+/HER2- tumors were invasive ductal carcinomas, while the other four were invasive lobular carcinomas.

V is reduced by 3 bases and J by 0 bases, leaving a spacing of 17 bases between them. Based on the germline V gene, the CDR1 and CDR2 sequences are LGHNA and YSLEER. From the cysteine up to the phenylalanine, the CDR3 has a length of 17 residues. Only the CDR3 part of the read is kept: 51 bases, read in frame from the first base. Two independent genomic DNA replicates were amplified for each sample, with around 0.5 ug used for blood and around 1.5 ug for tumor or normal breast. Following the manufacturer's instructions, the ImmunoSeq Intro kit was used to carry out TCRB sequencing on genomic DNA. For absolute quantification, the 31-cycle multiplex PCR included proprietary primers along with spike-in control sequences. Single-end 150-bp reads were used to sequence an 87-bp fragment spanning the CDR3 plus the flanking V and J genes. Each lane of an Illumina MiSeq using version 3.0 chemistry carried seven multiplexed samples, with two replicates per sample. Per the authors' processing: The vendor's proprietary pipeline processed the raw data and merged both replicates into a single result for each sample. A clonotype was defined as productive rearrangements that share the same V-gene family, CDR3 amino acid sequence and J-gene segment. Clonality was calculated as 1 minus the normalized Shannon entropy (Pielou evenness) of TCRB abundances. To estimate T cell density, the total number of templates was divided by the number of input cells, which was inferred from the amount of DNA input. Recon with default parameters was used to estimate total repertoire diversity and clonality. A clonotype counted as tumor-enriched if its abundance in tumor exceeded 0.1% and was at least 32-fold higher than its abundance in normal breast. Drawn from immuneACCESS, this table holds only the in-frame rearrangements with V and J called that TCRdb kept. Clones are partly lost; checked studies trace under half to an unresolved V gene and leave the rest unexplained. V, J and clone size are those of that table, while D and trimming were read from the DNA. Here the sample has tens of thousands of clones; 55% to 75% occur a single time. Clones ranked in the top ten supply around 33% of the sample.

Findings and caveats that apply to the study as a whole: Chain pairing and functional markers such as CD4, CD8 and FOXP3 were not captured by bulk genomic DNA sequencing of unsorted cells. The small cohort size prevented analysis by tumor subtype. About 2.5-fold higher T cell density and higher clonality were observed in tumors than in adjacent normal breast tissue. Enriched TCRB sequences shared across patients were found to be mostly commonly generated sequences that were unlikely to play an important role in the tumor microenvironment. Repertoires from blood resembled normal breast more closely than tumor, and using blood as a reference for each tissue separated tumor from normal in most of the 16 patients.

The study profiled bulk TCR beta-chain repertoires in matched peripheral blood, tumor and adjacent normal breast tissue taken from roughly 17 patients with early-stage breast cancer. Before surgery, about 5-10 mL of whole blood was collected into EDTA tubes and then processed within 2 hours. Peripheral blood mononuclear cells were isolated by Ficoll-Paque centrifugation in SepMate-50 tubes. For storage in liquid nitrogen, PBMCs were cryopreserved as aliquots of roughly 1.9 to 4.5 million cells in about 90% FBS with 10% DMSO. The Qiagen AllPrep DNA/RNA Mini kit was used to extract genomic DNA. Turning to this clone: It lacks a known antigen. Per-base qualities were not stored, and no clone one base away is much larger.

The rearrangement joined TRBV4-3 to TRBJ1-1; the D region possibly corresponds to TRBD1 (5 bases align). The sequenced material came from blood. This TCR came from a person in their fifties or sixties with breast cancer. Here is the DNA: TGCGCCAGCAGCCAGCGGGCGGAGGGGCTGATGAACACTGAAGCTTTCTTT. This sequence encodes CASSQRAEGLMNTEAFF.